The 22 T cell receptor beta chains below all came from one sample that was sequenced in a study of blood T cell repertoires in COVID-19. Profiled with immunoSEQ multiplex PCR; TCRdb holds only in-frame clones, not every one. Of tens of thousands of clones in the sample, approximately 80% are singletons; the top ten hold 9.5% to 15%. The sequenced material came from peripheral blood. The receptors stem from a human donor in a cohort sampled during active COVID-19.

The CDR3: CASSLPRRGSGANVLTF. The CDR3 region has the DNA TGTGCCAGTAGTCTCCCCAGGCGGGGGTCTGGGGCCAACGTCCTGACTTTC. The chain couples TRBV19 to TRBJ2-6; 7 positions agree with TRBD2. Germline V gene sequence: CDR1 LNHDA, CDR2 SQIVND (reference sequence). This CDR3 has 17 residues. The V segment lost 5 bases and the J segment 1 base; nucleotides outside the gene matches: 8.

The chain combines TRBV30 with TRBJ1-6; TRBD1 matches 7 bases. The CDR3 contains 13 residues. CDR1 and CDR2 (germline): GTSNPN, SVGIG (reference sequence). With V trimmed by 0 bases and J by 10 bases, 3 bases remained unmatched. The DNA for the CDR3 is TGTGCCTGGAGTGTAACAGGGGAATCACCCCTCCACTTT. It specifies CAWSVTGESPLHF.

This clone was seen many times. This chain links TRBV2 with TRBJ1-6, with D tentatively TRBD1 (6 bases). Per germline, CDR1 SNHLY and CDR2 FYNNEI. The CDR3 is 14 residues long. Trimming left V 5 bases short and J 7 bases short, with 12 bases between. CDR3 sequence reads: CASSIEQGNSPLHF. CDR3 nucleotide sequence: TGTGCCAGCAGTATAGAACAGGGCAATTCACCCCTCCACTTT. Together with reference TRBV2 and TRBJ1-6, the CDR3 gives the full variable domain: EPEVTQTPSHQVTQMGQEVILRCVPISNHLYFYWYRQILGQKVEFLVSFYNNEISEKSEIFDDQFSVERPDGSNFTLKIRSTKLEDSAMYFCASSIEQGNSPLHFGNGTRLTVT.

The chain has TRBV28 and TRBJ1-5; 8 bases match TRBD1. CDR1 and CDR2 from the germline V gene are MDHEN and SYDVKM. The CDR3 is 16 residues long. The V gene end was trimmed by 2 bases and the J gene end by 7 bases; junction bases not matched to a gene: 10. The CDR3 nucleotides are TGTGCCAGCAGTTTACGCCACCCCGACAGGGGCCAGCCCCAGCATTTT. It encodes CASSLRHPDRGQPQHF.

This chain links TRBV5-5 with TRBJ1-2, with 7 bases aligning to TRBD1. CDR1 is SGHKS and CDR2 is YYEKEE in the germline V gene (reference sequence). Germline trimming cut 7 bases from V and 4 bases from J; bases unmatched to any gene: 10. The CDR3 has 14 residues. CDR3 DNA: TGTGCCAGCCGTTCCGGACAGGCTAGCTATGGCTACACCTTC. This codes for CASRSGQASYGYTF.

The gene calls are TRBV21-1 and TRBJ2-2; TRBD1, the table's D call, lacks a check against the DNA. TRBV21-1 is described as a pseudogene. The CDR3 runs 14 residues. CDR3 DNA sequence: TGTGCCAGCAGCAAAGGACAGGGGAACGGGGAGCTGTTTTTT. Translation: CASSKGQGNGELFF.

This clone was detected many times. The V and J genes are TRBV6-6 and TRBJ2-7, with D possibly TRBD2 on 5 matching bases. The CDR3 extends over 14 amino acids. Germline-derived CDR1 and CDR2 are MNHNY and SVGAGI (reference sequence). V was cut by 6 bases and J by 2 bases, with 14 bases left in between. CDR3 sequence (DNA): TGTGCCAGCAGACCGGGATATGGGGCCTACGAGCAGTACGTC. It is translated as CASRPGYGAYEQYV.

The chain recombines TRBV6-5 with TRBJ2-4, with a possible D match to TRBD2 (5 bases). The germline V and J ends were trimmed by 5 bases and 15 bases, with 23 bases remaining between them. Germline CDR1 is MNHEY and CDR2 is SVGAGI. This CDR3 comprises 14 residues. CDR3 amino acids: CASSPRGAGGRGYF. DNA of the CDR3: TGTGCCAGCAGTCCCAGAGGTGCGGGTGGTCGGGGGTACTTC.

The CDR3 spells CASSPRPRGAEAFF. In nucleotides, the CDR3 is TGTGCCAGCAGTCCGCGCCCCAGGGGGGCTGAAGCTTTCTTT. The chain joins TRBV6-5 to TRBJ1-1; TRBD1 agrees at 7 bases. V lost 5 bases and J lost 6; bases outside the gene matches: 9. The germline gives CDR1 MNHEY, CDR2 SVGAGI. The CDR3 contains 14 residues.

The chain recombines TRBV12-3 or TRBV12-4 with TRBJ1-1; 7 positions match TRBD1. V lost 7 bases to trimming and J lost 6 bases; unmatched junction nucleotides: 8. There are 13 residues in the CDR3. The CDR3 sequence is CASKPGTASEAFF. The CDR3 DNA is TGTGCCAGCAAACCCGGGACAGCTTCTGAAGCTTTCTTT.

This chain uses TRBV11-2 with TRBJ2-4, with 9 bases lining up with TRBD1. J gave up 0 bases and V 6 bases, and 9 bases lay outside the gene matches. The CDR3 loop spans 17 amino acids. Germline V gene lookup returns CDR1 SGHAT and CDR2 FQNNGV. The CDR3 region has the DNA TGTGCCAGCAGATCCGCCGGGACAGGGCTAGCCAAAAACATTCAGTACTTC. It is translated as CASRSAGTGLAKNIQYF. The full variable domain, in which reference TRBV11-2 and TRBJ2-4 provide the parts outside the CDR3, is EAGVAQSPRYKIIEKRQSVAFWCNPISGHATLYWYQQILGQGPKLLIQFQNNGVVDDSQLPKDRFSAERLKGVDSTLKIQPAKLEDSAVYLCASRSAGTGLAKNIQYFGAGTRLSVL.

Here the CDR3 DNA reads TGTGCCAGCAGTTATAAGCGGGACTACGAGCAGTACGTC. It encodes CASSYKRDYEQYV. The V gene is TRBV6-6, the J gene TRBJ2-7, with 7 bases lining up with TRBD2. This CDR3 has 13 residues. Germline V CDR1 and CDR2: MNHNY, SVGAGI (reference sequence). The trim removed 3 bases at V and 3 bases at J, leaving 2 bases unmatched.

The gene calls are TRBV6-6 and TRBJ2-3; 7 positions match TRBD1. Trimming cost V 2 bases and J 2 bases; bases outside gene matches: 4. Germline-derived CDR1 and CDR2 are MNHNY and SVGAGI (reference sequence). The CDR3 covers 15 residues. DNA of the CDR3: TGTGCCAGCAGTTACGGGGACAGATACACAGATACGCAGTATTTT. Residues: CASSYGDRYTDTQYF.

The sample holds one count of this clone. The rearrangement uses TRBV19 and TRBJ1-5; 7 positions match TRBD1. Germline V gene lookup returns CDR1 LNHDA and CDR2 SQIVND (reference sequence). V lost 5 bases, J lost 4 bases, and 5 bases stayed unmatched. This CDR3 region has 14 residues. CDR3: CASSSGQRNQPQHF. CDR3 nucleotide sequence: TGTGCCAGTAGTTCGGGACAGAGGAATCAGCCCCAGCATTTT.

The chain joins TRBV7-3 to TRBJ1-1; 9 nucleotides agree with TRBD1. The CDR3 loop spans 14 amino acids. Germline V gives CDR1 SGHTA, CDR2 FQGTGA. V was pared by 5 bases and J by 1 base, with 2 bases of the junction left unmatched. DNA of the CDR3: TGTGCCAGCAGCCAGACAGGGGGGAACACTGAAGCTTTCTTT. Encoded protein: CASSQTGGNTEAFF.

This clone is large. DNA of the CDR3: TGTGCCACCGAAGATAGCGGGTACAACAATGAGCAGTTCTTC. Protein: CATEDSGYNNEQFF. The gene calls are TRBV15 and TRBJ2-1, with 7 bases fitting TRBD2. With V trimmed by 8 bases and J by 5 bases, 9 bases remained unmatched. The CDR3 covers 14 residues. The germline gives CDR1 LNHNV, CDR2 YYDKDF (reference sequence).

This clone was detected only a few times. The chain links TRBV19 to TRBJ1-4, with D uncertain. Germline assignment: CDR1 LNHDA and CDR2 SQIVND (reference sequence). The CDR3 has 15 residues. Trimming took 3 bases from V and 6 from J, leaving 14 bases between them. The CDR3 DNA sequence: TGTGCCAGTAGTATGGGAGGGAATATCGATGAAAAACTGTTTTTT. Amino acids: CASSMGGNIDEKLFF. Using reference TRBV19 and TRBJ1-4 for the parts outside the CDR3, the full variable domain is DGGITQSPKYLFRKEGQNVTLSCEQNLNHDAMYWYRQDPGQGLRLIYYSQIVNDFQKGDIAEGYSVSREKKESFPLTVTSAQKNPTAFYLCASSMGGNIDEKLFFGSGTQLSVL.

V is TRBV6-5 and J is TRBJ1-2; 9 nucleotides match TRBD1. Germline CDR1 reads MNHEY; CDR2 reads SVGAGI. This CDR3 is 15 amino acids long. V shed 6 bases and J 1 base; nucleotides not matched to a gene: 6. The CDR3: CASSPGTGFNYGYTF. Written as DNA, the CDR3 is TGTGCCAGCAGCCCCGGGACAGGGTTTAACTATGGCTACACCTTC.

This clone appeared once. The chain couples TRBV19 to TRBJ2-6, with D maybe TRBD2 (6 bases). This CDR3 contains 15 residues. V lost 7 bases to trimming and J lost 0 bases, with 10 bases between them. Germline V CDR1 and CDR2: LNHDA, SQIVND (reference sequence). The CDR3 region has the DNA TGTGCCAGTATCAACGGGGGCTCTGGGGCCAACGTCCTGACTTTC. This sequence encodes CASINGGSGANVLTF.

The count of this clone is one. The chain uses TRBV15 and TRBJ1-5, with TRBD1 matching 7 bases. Germline assignment: CDR1 LNHNV and CDR2 YYDKDF (reference sequence). CDR3 length equals 15 residues. Trimming at V came to 1 base and at J to 6 bases, leaving 6 bases not matched to a gene. CDR3 coding DNA: TGTGCCACCAGCAGAGGACAGGGTCGTATTCAGCCCCAGCATTTT. It translates to CATSRGQGRIQPQHF.

This clone has more than one count but fewer than ten. This chain connects TRBV5-1 to TRBJ1-2; possibly TRBD1 for D (5 bases). V dropped 0 bases and J dropped 3 bases, with 12 bases sitting between them. Germline lookup yields CDR1 SGHRS and CDR2 YFSETQ. This CDR3 contains 15 residues. In DNA form, the CDR3 reads TGCGCCAGCAGCTTGGGTGGGGCACAAGACTATGGCTACACCTTC. It encodes CASSLGGAQDYGYTF. Using reference TRBV5-1 and TRBJ1-2 for the parts outside the CDR3, the full variable domain is KAGVTQTPRYLIKTRGQQVTLSCSPISGHRSVSWYQQTPGQGLQFLFEYFSETQRNKGNFPGRFSGRQFSNSRSEMNVSTLELGDSALYLCASSLGGAQDYGYTFGSGTRLTVV.

The V and J genes are TRBV6-5 and TRBJ2-7, with 9 bases that match TRBD1. J was trimmed by 6 bases and V by 5 bases; bases with no gene match: 8. Germline assignment: CDR1 MNHEY and CDR2 SVGAGI. CDR3 length: 14 amino acids. The CDR3 reads CASSNDRGRSEQYF. DNA for the CDR3: TGTGCCAGCAGTAACGACAGGGGGAGATCCGAGCAGTACTTC.